The 18 T cell receptor beta chains presented below share a single source sample, sequenced in a study of T-cell memory formation after mild COVID-19. TCRdb passed the 5' RACE reads through MiXCR, listing each CDR3 protein once. The table records 170,000 or so distinct CDR3 sequences, around a fifth of them present only once. Sequenced: PBMCs or a T cell subset sorted from them (not recorded which). The receptors shown here come from an adult woman who had mild COVID-19 (a few samples of this study predate the infection). Cell type and time point are not known.

This clonotype has just a few counts. CDR3 nucleotides: TGTGCCAGCAGAACTAGCGGGAGGACCAGCACAGATACGCAGTATTTT. This codes for CASRTSGRTSTDTQYF. This rearrangement joins TRBV6-2 or TRBV6-3 to TRBJ2-3; 12 nucleotides agree with TRBD2. This CDR3 region has 16 residues. Per germline, CDR1 MNHEY and CDR2 SVGEGT. Trimming removed 6 bases from V and 0 bases from J; junction bases left unmatched: 4.

This clonotype was seen a few times. The chain is built from TRBV12-3 or TRBV12-4 and TRBJ2-1, with 7 positions matching TRBD1. V shed 3 bases and J 6 bases; nucleotides not matched to a gene: 8. This CDR3 comprises 15 residues. This chain's CDR3 is CASSFPGTDRNEQFF. For the CDR3, the DNA is TGTGCCAGCAGTTTCCCCGGGACAGATCGCAATGAGCAGTTCTTC.

This clonotype was picked up a small number of times. This sequence joins TRBV15 and TRBJ2-5; D unclear. CDR3 size: 13 residues. Germline-derived CDR1 and CDR2 are LNHNV and YYDKDF (reference sequence). V was clipped by 3 bases and J by 9 bases, with 14 bases between them. In DNA, the CDR3 is TGTGCCACCAGCAGTGCCCGGGTCCGGGCCCAGTACTTC. This gives the protein CATSSARVRAQYF.

The CDR3 DNA sequence: TGTGCCAGCAGCTCACTACTAGCGGGGGGGCCGGGTACGCAGTATTTT. This sequence encodes CASSSLLAGGPGTQYF. The chain has TRBV5-5 and TRBJ2-3, with 13 positions matching TRBD2. V dropped 3 bases and J dropped 8; count of bases not matched to a gene: 9. CDR1 and CDR2 (germline): SGHKS, YYEKEE (reference sequence). This CDR3 contains 16 residues.

The chain recombines TRBV27 with TRBJ2-7; 11 positions agree with TRBD2. There are 15 residues in the CDR3. The germline V gene has CDR1 MNHEY and CDR2 SMNVEV (reference sequence). The V segment lost 3 bases and the J segment 3 bases; nucleotides outside the gene matches: 4. CDR3 in DNA: TGTGCCAGCAGTTTTAGCGGGAGGGTCTTCTACGAGCAGTACTTC. This sequence encodes CASSFSGRVFYEQYF.

This clonotype has a handful of counts. The chain recombines TRBV7-2 with TRBJ2-1; D might be TRBD2 (6 bases). Germline loops: CDR1 SGHTA, CDR2 FQGNSA. Between the trimmed V and J ends, which lost 3 bases and 3 bases, there was a span of 12 bases. The CDR3 has 15 amino acids. The CDR3 DNA reads TGTGCCAGCAGCTTCTCGGGCGGGATCTACAATGAGCAGTTCTTC. The encoded protein is CASSFSGGIYNEQFF.

This rearrangement joins TRBV20-1 to TRBJ2-7, with D uncertain. The length of the CDR3 is 12 residues. V was cut by 3 bases and J by 0 bases, with 6 bases left in between. The germline CDR1 and CDR2 sequences are DFQATT and SNEGSKA (reference sequence). As DNA, the CDR3 is TGCAGTGCTAGTCCGGGCTCCTACGAGCAGTACTTC. Translating it yields CSASPGSYEQYF.

This clonotype was recorded a few times. The CDR3 sequence: CASSLGQYEQYF. The CDR3 region has the DNA TGTGCCAGCAGCTTAGGGCAATACGAGCAGTACTTC. This chain joins TRBV7-9 and TRBJ2-7; no firm D call. Deletions cut 1 base from V and 4 bases from J, with 5 bases between. The CDR3 length is 12 residues. Germline V gene lookup returns CDR1 SEHNR and CDR2 FQNEAQ (reference sequence).

The chain combines TRBV4-1 with TRBJ1-6; D perhaps matches TRBD1 (6 bases). Germline assignment: CDR1 MGHRA and CDR2 YSYEKL. Between the trimmed V and J ends, which lost 0 bases and 7 bases, there was a span of 10 bases. This CDR3 has 15 amino acids. Written as DNA, the CDR3 is TGCGCCAGCAGCCAAGATGTTGGGGGCAATTCACCCCTCCACTTT. This gives the protein CASSQDVGGNSPLHF.

There are a few counts of this clonotype. The chain uses TRBV15 and TRBJ2-1; possibly TRBD2 for D (6 bases). V lost 0 bases and J 9 bases, leaving 9 bases between the germline ends. The CDR3 sequence is 13 residues long. Per the germline V gene, CDR1 is LNHNV and CDR2 is YYDKDF (reference sequence). In DNA, the CDR3 is TGTGCCACCAGCAGAGATCTGCGGGGTGAGCAGTTCTTC. Encoded protein: CATSRDLRGEQFF.

V gene TRBV24-1 combines with J gene TRBJ1-1, with D unresolved. The V end lost 7 bases, the J end lost 1 base, and 3 bases lay between the germline ends. The length of the CDR3 is 11 residues. Germline loops: CDR1 KGHDR, CDR2 SFDVKD. The CDR3 coding sequence is TGTGCCACCAGCTCGAACACTGAAGCTTTCTTT. The encoded protein is CATSSNTEAFF.

A few counts support this clonotype. This chain uses TRBV19 with TRBJ1-4; D gene unclear. CDR3 length: 16 amino acids. The V end was cut by 3 bases, the J end by 5 bases, with 16 bases between. From germline, CDR1 is LNHDA and CDR2 SQIVND (reference sequence). The CDR3 loop is CASSISPQLANEKLFF. Written as DNA, the CDR3 is TGTGCCAGTAGTATTTCTCCACAGCTCGCCAATGAAAAACTGTTTTTT.

Note on this clonotype: This clone may be a read error of a much larger clone one base away. The chain links TRBV7-9 to TRBJ2-5; D is uncertain. The V end lost 3 bases, the J end lost 3 bases, and 2 bases lay between the germline ends. From germline, CDR1 is SEHNR and CDR2 FQNEAQ (reference sequence). CDR3 length equals 11 residues. The CDR3 region has the DNA TGTGCCAGCAGCTTCAAAGAGACCCAGTACTTC. The encoded protein is CASSFKETQYF.

The genes are TRBV7-9 and TRBJ2-1, with TRBD2 identical over 12 bases. After removal of 5 bases from V and 9 bases from J, the junction contained 2 bases not matched to a gene. The CDR3 is 13 amino acids. CDR1 and CDR2 from the germline V gene are SEHNR and FQNEAQ (reference sequence). In DNA form, the CDR3 reads TGTGCCAGCAGCCCTAGCGGGGGGGTTGAGCAGTTCTTC. Residues: CASSPSGGVEQFF.

This chain links TRBV7-3 with TRBJ2-1, with 12 bases lining up with TRBD1. The CDR3 loop spans 16 amino acids. After removal of 5 bases from V and 3 bases from J, the junction contained 5 bases not matched to a gene. Germline assignment: CDR1 SGHTA and CDR2 FQGTGA. The CDR3 bases are TGTGCCAGCAGCCCAAGGGACAGGGGGCTCTACAATGAGCAGTTCTTC. Amino acids: CASSPRDRGLYNEQFF.

This chain uses TRBV30 with TRBJ2-2; D gene uncertain. The CDR3 totals 14 residues. Deletions cut 0 bases from V and 5 bases from J, with 10 bases between. Germline V gene lookup returns CDR1 GTSNPN and CDR2 SVGIG (reference sequence). The CDR3 coding sequence is TGTGCCTGGAGTGTATTGATTGGGACCGGGGAGCTGTTTTTT. Encoded protein: CAWSVLIGTGELFF.

This clonotype was counted only a few times. V usage is TRBV4-3 and J usage is TRBJ2-7; 11 nucleotides line up with TRBD2. This CDR3 spans 15 amino acids. Germline V CDR1 and CDR2: LGHNA, YSLEER. Trimming removed 0 bases from V and 3 bases from J; junction bases left unmatched: 1. CDR3 amino acids: CASSQETSGNYEQYF. For the CDR3, the DNA is TGCGCCAGCAGCCAAGAGACTAGCGGGAACTACGAGCAGTACTTC.

The chain is built from TRBV15 and TRBJ2-5; 7 nucleotides match TRBD2. The ends lost 5 bases at V and 6 bases at J; junction bases unmatched: 12. Looked up from germline, CDR1 is LNHNV and CDR2 is YYDKDF (reference sequence). The length of the CDR3 is 15 residues. This chain's CDR3 is CATSGDVSSGQTQYF. CDR3 bases: TGTGCCACCAGCGGGGACGTTTCTAGCGGCCAGACCCAGTACTTC. Using reference TRBV15 and TRBJ2-5 for the parts outside the CDR3, the full variable domain is DAMVIQNPRYQVTQFGKPVTLSCSQTLNHNVMYWYQQKSSQAPKLLFHYYDKDFNNEADTPDNFQSRRPNTSFCFLDIRSPGLGDTAMYLCATSGDVSSGQTQYFGPGTRLLVL.